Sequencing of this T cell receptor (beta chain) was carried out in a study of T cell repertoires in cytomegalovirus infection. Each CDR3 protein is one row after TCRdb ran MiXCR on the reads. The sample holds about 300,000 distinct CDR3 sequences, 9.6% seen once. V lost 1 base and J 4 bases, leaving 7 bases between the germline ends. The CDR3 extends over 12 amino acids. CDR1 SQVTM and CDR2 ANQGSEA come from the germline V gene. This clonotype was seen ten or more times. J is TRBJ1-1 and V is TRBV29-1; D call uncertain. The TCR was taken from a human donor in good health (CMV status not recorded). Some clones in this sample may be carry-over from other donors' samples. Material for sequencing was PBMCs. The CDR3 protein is CSVEANSTEAFF. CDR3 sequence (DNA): TGCAGCGTTGAAGCGAATTCCACTGAAGCTTTCTTT.